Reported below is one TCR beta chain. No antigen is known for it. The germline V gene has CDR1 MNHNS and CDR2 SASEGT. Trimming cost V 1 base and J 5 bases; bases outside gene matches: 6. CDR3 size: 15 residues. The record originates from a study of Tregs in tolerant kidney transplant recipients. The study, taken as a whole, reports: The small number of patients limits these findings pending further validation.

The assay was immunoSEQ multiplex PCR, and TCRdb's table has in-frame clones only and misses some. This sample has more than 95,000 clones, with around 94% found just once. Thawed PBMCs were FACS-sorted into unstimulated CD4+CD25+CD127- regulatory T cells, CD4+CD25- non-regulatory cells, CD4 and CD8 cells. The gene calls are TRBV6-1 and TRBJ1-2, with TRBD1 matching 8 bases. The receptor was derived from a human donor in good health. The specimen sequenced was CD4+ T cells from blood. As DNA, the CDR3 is TGTGCCAGCAGTGAAGGGCAGGGGGCATTTTATGGCTACACCTTC. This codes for CASSEGQGAFYGYTF.